This T cell receptor beta chain originates from a study of CD8 T cells in Susac syndrome (dated 2019 in TCRdb). Study-wide context: Repertoire sequencing was used to test whether CD8+ T cell activation and differentiation in Susac syndrome was antigen driven. Clonality of the CD8+ T cell repertoire was compared between about a dozen healthy donors, about 14 Susac syndrome patients and 15 multiple sclerosis patients.

Details on this clonotype: Its antigen target is currently unknown. No much larger clone is present one base from it, and per-base qualities are unavailable.

Summary of the overall study and its limitations: The study acknowledged that relatively few individuals were included in the TCR sequencing and HLA analysis.

RNA was extracted using the RNeasy kit, and about 0.45 to 1 microgram was reverse transcribed with random hexamers. The immunoSEQ multiplex PCR assay, which covers 54 Vbeta and 13 Jbeta segments, was used to amplify TCR beta CDR3 regions. PCR amplification bias was corrected by using a synthetic template baseline for primer optimization and computational correction. On the authors' methods: Reads were assigned to V, D and J genes according to IMGT and analyzed in immunoSEQ Analyzer, with only productive sequences retained. To calculate clonality, Shannon entropy was normalized by log2 of the number of productive unique sequences and then subtracted from one. For each patient and control, public and private clones were evaluated within the 100 most prevalent clones. Clones were defined as Susac-specific when absent from the healthy and MS cohorts, from approximately 1,100 published viral clones and from other ImmuneACCESS disease sequences. In TCRdb, the public reads were trimmed at Q25 with fastp and aligned with MiXCR, with productive beta chains retained. Records with the same CDR3 protein are collapsed into one entry carrying the most frequent genes and DNA. Here the V and J calls rest on TCRdb's processing, not on the authors' analysis. The sample has 120,000 to 150,000 distinct CDR3 sequences on record, 85% to 95% of them singletons. The ten biggest clones cover approximately 0.27% of the sample.

V is trimmed back by 5 bases and J by 15 bases, and the junction contains 11 bases that no gene match accounts for. CDR1 and CDR2 are drawn from the germline V gene (reference sequence): MNHEY, SMNVEV. From cysteine to phenylalanine, the CDR3 is 13 amino acids long. The CDR3 DNA has 39 bases and is translated from base 1. Peripheral blood CD8+ and CD4+ T cells from healthy donors, Susac syndrome patients and multiple sclerosis patients were profiled by high-throughput TCR beta sequencing. Healthy donors were age- and sex-matched controls. Bulk CD8+ and CD4+ T cells were purified by magnetic negative isolation, while CD8+ TEMRA cells were enriched using FACS. Blood was collected in EDTA tubes and processed within 24 hours, with PBMCs isolated through density gradient centrifugation. PBMCs intended for TCR sequencing were cryopreserved in liquid nitrogen and were subsequently thawed in a 37 degrees C water bath. A purity of at least 90% was achieved for sorted or isolated CD4+, CD8+ and CD8+ TEMRA cells.

This receptor was obtained from a human donor in good health. The sequence joins TRBV27 to TRBJ2-1, and TRBD2 matches 9 of the central bases. Sequencing was done on a sample of CD8+ T cells from PBMCs. The CDR3 protein: CASSARLADFGFF. The DNA sequence is TGTGCCAGCAGTGCCCGACTAGCGGACTTCGGGTTCTTC.